This note documents a single T cell receptor (beta chain) sequence. Antigen unknown. The data belong to a study of radiotherapy plus CTLA-4 blockade in lung cancer. Study-level results: Among blood TCR repertoires after radiotherapy plus ipilimumab, tumor-derived clones expanded.

TCRdb keeps only in-frame clones here, not all; method: immunoSEQ multiplex PCR. The sample gives about 120,000 clones, about 83% of which show up once; around 4.8% is in the top ten. The V and J ends lost 1 base and 0 bases respectively, with 16 bases between them. The CDR3 is 17 residues long. Germline V gives CDR1 SGHTA, CDR2 FQGNSA. The J gene is TRBJ2-7, the V gene TRBV7-2, with a possible D match to TRBD1 (6 bases). The sequencing here drew on peripheral blood, taken from a patient treated with radiotherapy plus ipilimumab. This receptor was taken from a human donor with non-small cell lung cancer who had a partial response to radiotherapy plus ipilimumab. The CDR3 bases are TGTGCCAGCAGCTTAGGTCCCTACGACAGGTTCTCCTACGAGCAGTACTTC. This encodes CASSLGPYDRFSYEQYF.